Listed below are T cell receptor beta chains from one sample, sequenced in a study of shared clonotypes between healthy human individuals. The repertoire was sequenced with immunoSEQ multiplex PCR; TCRdb's copy has only in-frame clones and lacks some. The sample gives 600,000 or so clones, 95% to 98% of which show up once; 0.3% to 0.35% is in the top ten. The sequencing sample was made of naive CD8+ T cells sorted from blood. These receptors were obtained from a man aged 25-45 years in good health. CDR3s include the opening cysteine and the closing phenylalanine or tryptophan. A D gene is named only where the DNA matches it firmly. Not all rows give a size; the values are once, few, many and, for expanded clones, a class.

clone size	J gene	D gene	V gene	CDR3 protein	CDR3 DNA
-	TRBJ2-2	TRBD2	TRBV27	CASSSGLAGGYNTGELFF	TGTGCCAGCAGTTCGGGACTAGCGGGAGGGTATAACACCGGGGAGCTGTTTTTT
-	TRBJ2-7	-	TRBV4-2	CASSQEPGSYEQYF	TGTGCCAGCAGCCAAGAACCAGGGTCCTACGAGCAGTACTTC
-	TRBJ2-2	-	TRBV7-2	CASSLDRRLYTGELFF	TGTGCCAGCAGCCTAGACAGGAGGCTATACACCGGGGAGCTGTTTTTT
-	TRBJ2-5	-	TRBV7-8	CASSRRGGQQETQYF	TGTGCCAGCAGCAGAAGAGGAGGCCAACAAGAGACCCAGTACTTC
-	TRBJ1-5	-	TRBV5-1	CASSLAGRNQPQHF	TGCGCCAGCAGCTTGGCAGGGAGGAATCAGCCCCAGCATTTT
-	TRBJ2-7	TRBD2	TRBV6-5	CASSRGGYEQYF	TGTGCCAGCAGCCGGGGGGGATACGAGCAGTACTTC
-	TRBJ2-1	-	TRBV6-6	CASSYSDNEQFF	TGTGCCAGCAGTTACAGTGACAATGAGCAGTTCTTC
-	TRBJ2-3	TRBD2	TRBV11-2	CASLGAGGGTDTQYF	TGTGCCAGCCTTGGAGCGGGAGGGGGCACAGATACGCAGTATTTT
-	TRBJ1-1	-	TRBV6-5	CASSYGYNLNTEAFF	TGTGCCAGCAGTTACGGGTACAACCTGAACACTGAAGCTTTCTTT
-	TRBJ1-2	-	TRBV9	CASSVAGDERDGYTF	TGTGCCAGCAGCGTAGCGGGGGACGAGAGAGATGGCTACACCTTC
-	TRBJ2-7	-	TRBV5-1	CASSLSGADPFYEQYF	TGCGCCAGCAGCTTGTCTGGGGCCGACCCATTCTACGAGCAGTACTTC
-	TRBJ1-1	TRBD1	TRBV12-5	CASGPGGTEAFF	TGTGCTAGTGGACCAGGGGGCACTGAAGCTTTCTTT
-	TRBJ2-5	TRBD1	TRBV30	CAWSTGTGVETQYF	TGTGCCTGGAGTACCGGGACAGGGGTCGAGACCCAGTACTTC
-	TRBJ2-2	TRBD2	TRBV10-2	CASSATSGRVPGELFF	TGCGCCAGCAGCGCAACTAGCGGGAGGGTTCCCGGGGAGCTGTTTTTT
-	TRBJ2-1	TRBD2	TRBV27	CASSLFSSGVSYNEQFF	TGTGCCAGCAGTTTATTTTCTAGCGGGGTCTCCTACAATGAGCAGTTCTTC
-	TRBJ2-5	TRBD1	TRBV7-8	CASSLGQGTKARWETQYF	TGTGCCAGCAGCTTAGGACAGGGGACGAAGGCAAGGTGGGAGACCCAGTACTTC
-	TRBJ2-3	TRBD2	TRBV28	CASTRPPLAGGVDTQYF	TGTGCCAGCACCCGACCACCACTAGCGGGAGGGGTAGATACGCAGTATTTT
-	TRBJ1-2	TRBD1	TRBV25-1	CASSDLTGGLLDGYTF	TGTGCCAGCAGTGATCTAACAGGGGGCCTTCTCGATGGCTACACCTTC
once	TRBJ2-7	-	TRBV11-3	CASSSRVGYEQYF	TGTGCCAGCAGCTCGAGGGTGGGCTACGAGCAGTACTTC
-	TRBJ1-2	TRBD1	TRBV2	CASSDPRGLRYGYTF	TGTGCCAGCAGCGACCCCAGGGGGCTTAGGTATGGCTACACCTTC
-	TRBJ1-5	-	TRBV7-8	CASSLLGVGTGQPQHF	TGTGCCAGCAGCTTATTGGGCGTAGGGACCGGCCAGCCCCAGCATTTT
-	TRBJ2-7	TRBD1	TRBV16	CASSPRQPGQGNEQYF	TGTGCCAGCAGCCCTCGTCAACCGGGACAGGGTAACGAGCAGTACTTC
-	TRBJ2-7	-	TRBV29-1	CSVEIPSSSYEQYF	TGCAGCGTTGAAATCCCCAGCAGCTCCTACGAGCAGTACTTC
once	TRBJ2-1	TRBD2	TRBV5-1	CASSLGLAGMDEQFF	TGCGCCAGCAGCTTGGGACTAGCGGGTATGGATGAGCAGTTCTTC
-	TRBJ1-3	-	TRBV7-2	CASSKNRFSGNTIYF	TGTGCCAGCAGCAAAAACAGGTTCTCTGGAAACACCATATATTTT
-	TRBJ2-7	TRBD1	TRBV29-1	CSVEGQGALHGQYF	TGCAGCGTGGAGGGACAGGGGGCGCTTCACGGGCAGTACTTC
-	TRBJ2-1	TRBD1	TRBV28	CASSLRDSYSYNEQFF	TGTGCCAGCAGTTTACGGGACAGTTACTCCTACAATGAGCAGTTCTTC
-	TRBJ1-2	-	TRBV2	CASSERQEFNYGYTF	TGTGCCAGCAGTGAAAGACAGGAATTTAACTATGGCTACACCTTC
-	TRBJ2-3	-	TRBV5-1	CASSRGTAGVDTQYF	TGCGCCAGCAGTCGGGGGACAGCTGGTGTGGATACGCAGTATTTT
-	TRBJ2-7	-	TRBV15	CAVGPDRTYEQYF	TGTGCTGTCGGCCCCGACCGAACCTACGAGCAGTACTTC
-	TRBJ2-7	TRBD2	TRBV5-1	CASSWPDNGTSSDEQYF	TGCGCCAGCAGCTGGCCGGATAATGGGACTAGTAGCGACGAGCAGTACTTC
-	TRBJ1-1	-	TRBV27	CASSPPVGTEAFF	TGTGCCAGCAGTCCCCCAGTTGGGACCGAAGCTTTCTTT
-	TRBJ2-7	-	TRBV7-9	CASSLGGRSYEQYF	TGTGCCAGCAGCTTAGGTGGGAGAAGTTACGAGCAGTACTTC
-	TRBJ2-1	-	TRBV19	CASSWDTDNEQFF	TGTGCCAGTAGTTGGGACACCGACAATGAGCAGTTCTTC
once	TRBJ2-6	-	TRBV4-2	CASSVQDKGYSRANVLTF	TGTGCCAGCAGCGTGCAGGACAAAGGTTACAGTCGGGCCAACGTCCTGACTTTC
-	TRBJ1-1	-	TRBV7-2	CASLLIPITGTEAFF	TGTGCCAGCCTTCTCATCCCCATAACGGGCACTGAAGCTTTCTTT
-	TRBJ2-6	-	TRBV7-9	CASTNTGDSGANVLTF	TGTGCCAGCACCAATACAGGAGACTCTGGGGCCAACGTCCTGACTTTC
once	TRBJ2-3	-	TRBV7-8	CASSSRAGDASTDTQYF	TGTGCCAGCAGCTCGCGGGCCGGGGATGCTAGCACAGATACGCAGTATTTT
-	TRBJ1-5	-	TRBV7-9	CASSRGENQPQHF	TGTGCCAGCAGCCGCGGCGAGAATCAGCCCCAGCATTTT
-	TRBJ1-1	-	TRBV7-9	CASSPGPGVNTEAFF	TGTGCCAGCAGCCCCGGTCCAGGGGTGAACACTGAAGCTTTCTTT
-	TRBJ2-7	-	TRBV18	CASSPSSGGANEQYF	TGTGCCAGCTCACCATCCAGCGGCGGGGCCAACGAGCAGTACTTC
-	TRBJ2-1	-	TRBV7-2	CASSFSPNNEQFF	TGTGCCAGCAGCTTTTCGCCAAACAATGAGCAGTTCTTC
-	TRBJ2-1	-	TRBV5-1	CASQTSVGTNEQFF	TGCGCCAGTCAAACATCCGTTGGGACCAATGAGCAGTTCTTC
-	TRBJ1-2	TRBD1	TRBV27	CASSRGGRGGLDGYTF	TGTGCCAGCAGCCGCGGTGGAAGAGGGGGCTTGGATGGCTACACCTTC
-	TRBJ2-1	-	TRBV9	CASSRPGAGSNEQFF	TGTGCCAGCAGCCGCCCAGGGGCAGGGTCCAATGAGCAGTTCTTC
-	TRBJ2-7	TRBD1	TRBV19	CASSNLKQGFYEQYF	TGTGCCAGTAGTAACCTCAAACAGGGGTTCTACGAGCAGTACTTC
-	TRBJ2-1	TRBD2	TRBV10-3	CAIRPTSGRTYNEQFF	TGTGCCATCAGACCAACTAGCGGGAGGACCTACAATGAGCAGTTCTTC
-	TRBJ2-3	TRBD1	TRBV11-3	CASSDPGQSTDTQYF	TGTGCCAGCAGCGACCCGGGACAGAGTACAGATACGCAGTATTTT
-	TRBJ2-4	TRBD1	TRBV7-9	CASSMGQGAGNIQYF	TGTGCCAGCAGCATGGGACAGGGGGCTGGAAACATTCAGTACTTC
-	TRBJ2-3	TRBD2	TRBV7-9	CASSDGERELTDTQYF	TGTGCCAGCAGCGACGGGGAGCGGGAGCTTACAGATACGCAGTATTTT
once	TRBJ1-3	-	TRBV28	CASSFAGESNTIYF	TGTGCCAGCAGTTTCGCGGGGGAAAGTAACACCATATATTTT
-	TRBJ2-1	TRBD2	TRBV7-9	CASSLASSSGPNEQFF	TGTGCCAGCAGCTTAGCAAGTTCTAGCGGACCAAATGAGCAGTTCTTC
once	TRBJ1-3	-	TRBV11-2	CASSPTPGPSGNTIYF	TGTGCCAGCAGCCCCACTCCTGGACCGTCCGGAAACACCATATATTTT
-	TRBJ2-3	TRBD2	TRBV5-1	CASSLEVSGSLYYTQYF	TGCGCCAGCAGCTTGGAGGTTAGCGGGAGTTTATATTATACGCAGTATTTT